The 25 T cell receptor beta chains reported below all come from one sample, sequenced in a study of T cell responses to AZD1222 COVID-19 vaccine. Sequencing was performed with immunoSEQ multiplex PCR; in TCRdb, only in-frame clones are kept and a portion is missing. The table shows about 160,000 clones, with about nine tenths occurring only once. The starting material was peripheral blood, obtained 28 days after the second AZD1222 dose. The receptors were gathered from an adult who received the AZD1222 COVID-19 vaccine.

This clone was seen more than once but under ten times. The chain recombines TRBV6-1 with TRBJ2-5, with D perhaps assigned TRBD1 or TRBD2 (5 bases each). Looked up from germline, CDR1 is MNHNS and CDR2 is SASEGT. Trimming pared 2 bases from V and 1 base from J, leaving 14 bases between. The CDR3 spans 16 residues. The CDR3 DNA reads TGTGCCAGCAGTGAATTAGAGGGGATACCCCAAGAGACCCAGTACTTC. Amino acids: CASSELEGIPQETQYF.

The chain employs TRBV20-1 and TRBJ1-1; D gene uncertain. CDR1 and CDR2 from the germline V gene are DFQATT and SNEGSKA (reference sequence). The CDR3 totals 13 residues. V was clipped by 3 bases and J by 3 bases, with 11 bases between them. CDR3 residues: CSASGIGYTEAFF. The CDR3 DNA follows: TGCAGTGCTAGTGGGATTGGGTACACTGAAGCTTTCTTT.

The chain has TRBV20-1 and TRBJ1-2; a weak D match, TRBD1 (6 bases). The germline CDR1 and CDR2 sequences are DFQATT and SNEGSKA (reference sequence). This CDR3 has 15 amino acids. V was clipped by 3 bases and J by 0 bases, with 14 bases between them. The CDR3 DNA follows: TGCAGTGCTAGTAATGGACAGAATCCTAACTATGGCTACACCTTC. Its translation: CSASNGQNPNYGYTF.

This chain links TRBV7-9 with TRBJ2-7; a possible D gene is TRBD2 (5 bases). Trimming took off 5 bases at V and 7 bases at J, with 9 bases between the two ends. Germline CDR1 reads SEHNR; CDR2 reads FQNEAQ (reference sequence). This CDR3 has 11 amino acids. The CDR3 loop is CASSPRGEQYF. The CDR3 DNA is TGTGCCAGCAGCCCTCGGGGTGAGCAGTACTTC.

The chain carries TRBV11-2 and TRBJ2-1; no clear D. This CDR3 has 15 residues. Germline loops: CDR1 SGHAT, CDR2 FQNNGV. Trimming pared 1 base from V and 8 bases from J, leaving 15 bases between. CDR3 sequence: CASSLGLSTGDEQFF. Written as DNA, the CDR3 is TGTGCCAGCAGCTTAGGACTTTCCACCGGCGATGAGCAGTTCTTC.

This chain connects TRBV27 to TRBJ1-3; D is undetermined. This CDR3 has 13 amino acids. Germline V CDR1 and CDR2: MNHEY, SMNVEV (reference sequence). The ends were cut back, 7 bases at V and 2 bases at J, with 9 bases in the middle. CDR3 region: CASTPGPGNTIYF. The CDR3 DNA sequence: TGTGCCAGCACCCCGGGCCCTGGAAACACCATATATTTT.

The V gene is TRBV5-6, the J gene TRBJ1-2; tentative D call: TRBD1 (5 bases). The V end lost 4 bases, the J end lost 0 bases, and 13 bases lay between the germline ends. This CDR3 has 15 amino acids. CDR1 is SGHDT and CDR2 is YYEEEE in the germline V gene. CDR3 in DNA: TGTGCCAGCAGCCCAGGGACGGCTGCTAACTATGGCTACACCTTC. This translates into CASSPGTAANYGYTF.

The chain employs TRBV5-1 and TRBJ2-1, with TRBD2 identical over 8 bases. From germline, CDR1 is SGHRS and CDR2 YFSETQ. The CDR3 has 15 amino acids. Unmatched junction bases numbered 5, after V lost 0 bases and J lost 6 bases. DNA for the CDR3: TGCGCCAGCAGCTTGGCAGCGGGAGATATCAATGAGCAGTTCTTC. Amino acid sequence: CASSLAAGDINEQFF.

This clone occurred a few times. The V gene is TRBV21-1, the J gene TRBJ1-3. TRBV21-1 is a pseudogene. This CDR3 is 16 amino acids long. Here the CDR3 reads CASSARGGEWGNTIYF. The CDR3 nucleotides read TGTGCCAGCAGCGCCCGGGGAGGGGAATGGGGAAACACCATATATTTT.

The chain links TRBV3-1 (or the pseudogene TRBV3-2) to TRBJ1-1; no reliable D call. With 3 bases removed from V and 3 bases from J, the gap between germline ends came to 11 bases. This CDR3 comprises 14 residues. The germline V gene encodes CDR1 LGHDT and CDR2 YNNKEL (reference sequence). CDR3 sequence reads: CASSHNGGYTEAFF. The CDR3 bases are TGTGCCAGCAGCCATAACGGCGGGTACACTGAAGCTTTCTTT.

This clone was counted only a few times. The rearrangement uses TRBV4-1 and TRBJ2-7, with D tentatively TRBD2 (5 bases). The CDR3 length is 18 residues. With 1 base removed from V and 2 bases from J, the gap between germline ends came to 21 bases. The germline gives CDR1 MGHRA, CDR2 YSYEKL. CDR3 DNA sequence: TGCGCCAGCAGCCAAGGGCCGCTGAGGACGGGAAGGACCTACGAGCAGTACTTC. Amino acids: CASSQGPLRTGRTYEQYF.

V usage is TRBV18 and J usage is TRBJ2-3; D is undetermined. Per germline, CDR1 KGHSH and CDR2 LQKENI. The CDR3 is 14 amino acids. The V and J ends lost 0 bases and 2 bases respectively, with 6 bases between them. CDR3 residues: CASSPPVNTDTQYF. In DNA, the CDR3 is TGTGCCAGCTCACCACCGGTAAACACAGATACGCAGTATTTT.

The chain recombines TRBV30 with TRBJ1-4; no clear D gene. Trimming pared 0 bases from V and 4 bases from J, leaving 9 bases between. The CDR3 spans 14 residues. The germline V gene encodes CDR1 GTSNPN and CDR2 SVGIG (reference sequence). CDR3 region: CAWSVISYNEKLFF. The CDR3, as DNA: TGTGCCTGGAGTGTAATAAGTTATAATGAAAAACTGTTTTTT.

This chain uses TRBV6-5 with TRBJ1-1; D is uncertain. Germline CDR1 is MNHEY and CDR2 is SVGAGI. The CDR3 runs 12 residues. Deletions cut 10 bases from V and 11 bases from J, with 20 bases between. The CDR3 bases are TGTGCCACCTCCCTCGTAGGCTTGGAGGCTTTCTTT. It yields the protein CATSLVGLEAFF.

This clone was detected only once. V and J are TRBV5-4 and TRBJ2-6; D is possibly TRBD1 (5 bases). The CDR3 is 17 amino acids. The ends were cut back, 1 base at V and 2 bases at J, with 13 bases in the middle. Germline V gives CDR1 SGHNT, CDR2 YYREEE (reference sequence). CDR3 loop: CASSLQGRTPGANVLTF. CDR3 DNA sequence: TGTGCCAGCAGCTTGCAGGGTAGAACCCCTGGGGCCAACGTCCTGACTTTC.

The chain employs TRBV5-5 and TRBJ1-1, with D uncertain. Trimming took off 0 bases at V and 0 bases at J, with 9 bases between the two ends. The CDR3 runs to 15 residues. CDR1 and CDR2 (germline): SGHKS, YYEKEE (reference sequence). In DNA form, the CDR3 reads TGTGCCAGCAGCTTGGGACGGATGATGAACACTGAAGCTTTCTTT. This translates into CASSLGRMMNTEAFF.

The chain has TRBV5-1 and TRBJ2-3; 11 nucleotides agree with TRBD2. V was pared by 2 bases and J by 0 bases, with 2 bases of the junction left unmatched. In germline, CDR1 is SGHRS, CDR2 YFSETQ. This CDR3 contains 16 residues. CDR3 loop: CASSLIAGGSTDTQYF. The CDR3 DNA reads as TGCGCCAGCAGCTTAATAGCGGGAGGGAGCACAGATACGCAGTATTTT.

This chain uses TRBV7-9 with TRBJ2-7; 7 positions agree with TRBD2. This CDR3 comprises 15 residues. Germline lookup yields CDR1 SEHNR and CDR2 FQNEAQ (reference sequence). V gave up 0 bases and J gave up 3 bases; unmatched junction bases: 5. CDR3 coding DNA: TGTGCCAGCAGCTTAGCGGCTAGCGGAAACTACGAGCAGTACTTC. It is translated as CASSLAASGNYEQYF. Looking up the rest from reference TRBV7-9 and TRBJ2-7 gives the full variable domain: DTGVSQNPRHKITKRGQNVTFRCDPISEHNRLYWYRQTLGQGPEFLTYFQNEAQLEKSRLLSDRFSAERPKGSFSTLEIQRTEQGDSAMYLCASSLAASGNYEQYFGPGTRLTVT.

This rearrangement joins TRBV29-1 to TRBJ2-7; possibly TRBD2 for D (6 bases). V dropped 7 bases and J dropped 3 bases, with 19 bases sitting between them. The CDR3 runs 14 residues. The germline V gene has CDR1 SQVTM and CDR2 ANQGSEA. CDR3 DNA: TGCAGCGCCGGAGGAGGGTCGCCCGGCTACGAGCAGTACTTC. This sequence encodes CSAGGGSPGYEQYF.

V is TRBV9 and J is TRBJ2-5, with 8 bases identical to TRBD2. V lost 0 bases and J lost 2; bases outside the gene matches: 3. Germline lookup yields CDR1 SGDLS and CDR2 YYNGEE. The CDR3 contains 15 residues. The CDR3 sequence: CASSVAGGLQETQYF. The CDR3 coding sequence is TGTGCCAGCAGCGTAGCGGGAGGGCTACAAGAGACCCAGTACTTC.

This chain links TRBV6-5 with TRBJ1-2; D gene unclear. Germline V gives CDR1 MNHEY, CDR2 SVGAGI. Trimming pared 5 bases from V and 3 bases from J, leaving 13 bases between. The length of the CDR3 is 14 residues. The CDR3 DNA is TGTGCCAGCAGTAACACCCGCACCGACTATGGCTACACCTTC. It translates to CASSNTRTDYGYTF.

This rearrangement joins TRBV5-3 to TRBJ2-1; TRBD2 matches at 14 bases. TRBV5-3 has ORF status, its function being uncertain. The length of the CDR3 is 15 residues. J lost 10 bases, V lost 4 bases, and 7 bases had no gene match. The CDR3 DNA reads TGTGCCAGAAGCCCCGGGACTAGCGGGAGTAACGAGCAGTTCTTC. Protein: CARSPGTSGSNEQFF.

This chain joins TRBV19 and TRBJ2-3; TRBD2 matches at 10 bases. CDR1 is LNHDA and CDR2 is SQIVND in the germline V gene (reference sequence). The V gene end was trimmed by 5 bases and the J gene end by 0 bases; junction bases not matched to a gene: 5. The CDR3 has 16 residues. CDR3 in amino acids: CASSDLAGASTDTQYF. The CDR3 DNA reads as TGTGCCAGTAGTGACCTAGCGGGGGCTAGCACAGATACGCAGTATTTT. Full variable domain (outside the CDR3, taken from reference TRBV19 and TRBJ2-3): DGGITQSPKYLFRKEGQNVTLSCEQNLNHDAMYWYRQDPGQGLRLIYYSQIVNDFQKGDIAEGYSVSREKKESFPLTVTSAQKNPTAFYLCASSDLAGASTDTQYFGPGTRLTVL.

V gene TRBV4-1 combines with J gene TRBJ1-4; D call uncertain. This CDR3 has 14 amino acids. Germline CDR1 MGHRA, CDR2 YSYEKL. V was clipped by 6 bases and J by 2 bases, with 10 bases between them. DNA for the CDR3: TGCGCCAGCAGGGCTCCTGGGACTAATGAAAAACTGTTTTTT. Protein sequence: CASRAPGTNEKLFF.

This clone came up a few times. This chain joins TRBV7-6 and TRBJ1-5; a weak D match, TRBD1 (5 bases). From germline, CDR1 is SGHVS and CDR2 FNYEAQ. V was cut by 5 bases and J by 2 bases, with 16 bases left in between. CDR3 length: 16 amino acids. The CDR3 DNA is TGTGCCAGCAGCCTATTCGCGGGGGGAGGCAATCAGCCCCAGCATTTT. Its translation is CASSLFAGGGNQPQHF.